Presented here are 15 T cell receptor beta chains from one specimen sequenced in a study of cytomegalovirus exposure and HLA in healthy donors. PCR employed 60 Vbeta and 13 Jbeta primers. The protocol was immunoSEQ multiplex PCR, while the TCRdb copy is restricted to in-frame clones and leaves out a portion. The sample includes 110,000 to 150,000 clones, roughly a tenth of them seen just once. Material: PBMCs. The receptor set was obtained from a male donor in good health and CMV-seronegative.

This sequence joins TRBV7-9 and TRBJ1-1, with 10 bases matching TRBD1. Trimming at V came to 0 bases and at J to 0 bases, leaving 4 bases not matched to a gene. Germline loops: CDR1 SEHNR, CDR2 FQNEAQ (reference sequence). The CDR3 totals 17 residues. CDR3 in DNA: TGTGCCAGCAGCTTAGCGCAGGGGACAGGGGTGAACACTGAAGCTTTCTTT. Translating gives CASSLAQGTGVNTEAFF.

The chain links TRBV28 to TRBJ1-5; D is perhaps TRBD1 (5 bases). The length of the CDR3 is 15 residues. The germline V gene has CDR1 MDHEN and CDR2 SYDVKM. The V end was cut by 4 bases, the J end by 1 base, with 11 bases between. This chain's CDR3 is CASSSYWTSNQPQHF. The CDR3 nucleotides are TGTGCCAGCAGTTCCTACTGGACAAGCAATCAGCCCCAGCATTTT.

The V and J genes are TRBV4-1 and TRBJ2-1; D gene ambiguous. The CDR3 spans 13 residues. V shed 0 bases and J shed 10 bases, with 10 bases lying between them. Looked up from germline, CDR1 is MGHRA and CDR2 is YSYEKL. This CDR3 reads CASSQDVAREQFF. The CDR3 DNA is TGCGCCAGCAGCCAAGATGTAGCTCGGGAGCAGTTCTTC.

The chain couples TRBV29-1 to TRBJ2-1, with TRBD1 identical over 7 bases. CDR3 length equals 14 residues. The V gene end was trimmed by 7 bases and the J gene end by 0 bases; junction bases not matched to a gene: 6. Per germline, CDR1 SQVTM and CDR2 ANQGSEA. CDR3 residues: CSDKTGSSYNEQFF. The CDR3 DNA sequence: TGCAGCGACAAGACAGGGAGCTCCTACAATGAGCAGTTCTTC.

The chain carries TRBV6-5 and TRBJ2-7; 14 bases match TRBD2. The CDR3 contains 14 residues. V shed 6 bases, J shed 5 bases, and the junction held 3 bases outside the gene matches. Germline V gives CDR1 MNHEY, CDR2 SVGAGI. In DNA, the CDR3 is TGTGCCAGCAGCCCGGGACTAGCGGGAGACGAGCAGTACTTC. Translating gives CASSPGLAGDEQYF.

The rearrangement links TRBV27 to TRBJ2-3, with TRBD1 matching over 9 bases. The CDR3 has 14 amino acids. Germline-derived CDR1 and CDR2 are MNHEY and SMNVEV (reference sequence). The ends lost 4 bases at V and 4 bases at J; junction bases unmatched: 3. The CDR3 loop is CASSWGQGPDTQYF. For the CDR3, the DNA is TGTGCCAGCAGTTGGGGACAGGGACCAGATACGCAGTATTTT.

This clone showed up just a few times. The chain joins TRBV4-2 to TRBJ1-1; D gene uncertain. Trimming pared 4 bases from V and 7 bases from J, leaving 16 bases between. Germline CDR1 reads LGHNA; CDR2 reads YNFKEQ. This CDR3 comprises 14 residues. CDR3 in amino acids: CASSPHLERDEAFF. The CDR3 DNA is TGTGCCAGCAGCCCACATCTTGAGAGGGATGAAGCTTTCTTT.

This clone was counted between two and nine times. The genes are TRBV15 and TRBJ1-2, with 7 bases aligning to TRBD1. With 4 bases clipped from V and 7 bases from J, the junction kept 24 bases outside the gene matches. The CDR3 has 19 amino acids. The germline V gene encodes CDR1 LNHNV and CDR2 YYDKDF (reference sequence). The CDR3: CATSTYRQGDLKLRRGYTF. The CDR3 region has the DNA TGTGCCACCAGCACCTATCGACAGGGAGATCTGAAGCTGAGACGTGGCTACACCTTC.

In its sample, this clone was seen a few times. The chain recombines TRBV7-9 with TRBJ1-5, with 8 bases matching TRBD1. This CDR3 region has 16 residues. V lost 5 bases to trimming and J lost 2 bases; unmatched junction nucleotides: 8. CDR1 and CDR2 from the germline V gene are SEHNR and FQNEAQ (reference sequence). The CDR3 sequence: CASSLGQGEGNQPQHF. The CDR3 nucleotides read TGTGCCAGCAGCCTTGGACAGGGAGAGGGCAATCAGCCCCAGCATTTT.

This clone was seen a handful of times. The CDR3 DNA reads TGTGCCAGCAGTTACTCCCAGATTAACACTGAAGCTTTCTTT. It specifies CASSYSQINTEAFF. V gene TRBV6-5 combines with J gene TRBJ1-1; D gene unclear. Germline CDR1 and CDR2: MNHEY and SVGAGI. V was cut by 0 bases and J by 2 bases, with 7 bases left in between. The CDR3 has 14 residues.

This clone was picked up a small number of times. The gene calls are TRBV28 and TRBJ1-1, with D unclear. Germline CDR1 and CDR2: MDHEN and SYDVKM. This CDR3 region has 17 residues. V was trimmed by 3 bases and J by 0 bases, leaving 17 bases between them. Here the CDR3 DNA reads TGTGCCAGCAGTTTCTTAAGGTCTCACAGCCTGAACACTGAAGCTTTCTTT. Its translation is CASSFLRSHSLNTEAFF.

This CDR3 is CASSRWTGDSGNTIYF. Here the CDR3 DNA reads TGCGCCAGCAGCCGTTGGACAGGAGACTCTGGAAACACCATATATTTT. The rearrangement joins TRBV4-1 to TRBJ1-3; 7 bases align to TRBD1. Germline V gene sequence: CDR1 MGHRA, CDR2 YSYEKL. The CDR3 totals 16 residues. The ends lost 4 bases at V and 0 bases at J; junction bases unmatched: 6.

This clone has more than one count but fewer than ten. The CDR3 reads CASSKMTRRYEQYF. DNA of the CDR3: TGTGCCAGCAGCAAAATGACAAGACGCTACGAGCAGTACTTC. The chain links TRBV21-1 to TRBJ2-7; the table's D call, TRBD1, was not checked against the DNA. TRBV21-1 is a pseudogene segment. The CDR3 spans 14 residues.

The chain has TRBV11-3 and TRBJ2-3; maybe TRBD1 (5 bases). The V gene's germline CDR1 is SGHNT and CDR2 YENEEA. The CDR3 length is 15 residues. The ends were cut back, 1 base at V and 0 bases at J, with 8 bases in the middle. DNA of the CDR3: TGTGCCAGCAGCTTAGGACAGTCTAGCACAGATACGCAGTATTTT. It translates to CASSLGQSSTDTQYF.

The sample holds a few counts of this clone. The rearrangement links TRBV29-1 to TRBJ1-1; maybe TRBD1 (6 bases). The germline V and J ends were trimmed by 5 bases and 3 bases, with 10 bases remaining between them. This CDR3 comprises 12 residues. The germline V gene encodes CDR1 SQVTM and CDR2 ANQGSEA. The CDR3 loop is CSVRTEYTEAFF. CDR3 sequence (DNA): TGCAGCGTTCGGACAGAGTACACTGAAGCTTTCTTT.